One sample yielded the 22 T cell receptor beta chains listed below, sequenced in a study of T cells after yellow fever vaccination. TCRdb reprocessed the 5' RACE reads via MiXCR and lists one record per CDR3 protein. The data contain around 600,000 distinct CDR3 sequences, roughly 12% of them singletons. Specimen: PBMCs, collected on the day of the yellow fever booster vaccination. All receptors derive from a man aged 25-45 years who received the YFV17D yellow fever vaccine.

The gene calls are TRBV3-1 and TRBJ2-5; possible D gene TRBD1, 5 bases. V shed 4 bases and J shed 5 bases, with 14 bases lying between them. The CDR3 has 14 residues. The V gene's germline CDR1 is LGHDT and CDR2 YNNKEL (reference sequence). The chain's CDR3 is CASSLGPARETQYF. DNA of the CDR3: TGTGCCAGCAGCCTGGGGCCAGCAAGGGAGACCCAGTACTTC.

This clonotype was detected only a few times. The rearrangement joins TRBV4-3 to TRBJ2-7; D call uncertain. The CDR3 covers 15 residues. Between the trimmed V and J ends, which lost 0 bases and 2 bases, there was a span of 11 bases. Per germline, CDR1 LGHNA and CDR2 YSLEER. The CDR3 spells CASSQDPVGAYEQYF. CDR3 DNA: TGCGCCAGCAGCCAAGATCCGGTGGGTGCCTACGAGCAGTACTTC.

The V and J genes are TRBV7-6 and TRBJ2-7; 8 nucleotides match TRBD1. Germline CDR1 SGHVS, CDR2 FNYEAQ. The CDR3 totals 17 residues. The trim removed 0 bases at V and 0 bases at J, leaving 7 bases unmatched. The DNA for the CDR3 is TGTGCCAGCAGCTTAGCGTCAGGGGGCGCGGGCTCCTACGAGCAGTACTTC. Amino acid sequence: CASSLASGGAGSYEQYF.

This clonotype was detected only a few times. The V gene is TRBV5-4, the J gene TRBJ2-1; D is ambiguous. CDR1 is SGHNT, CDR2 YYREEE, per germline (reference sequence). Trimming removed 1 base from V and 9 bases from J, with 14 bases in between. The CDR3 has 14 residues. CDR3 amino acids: CASSLRPDSGEQFF. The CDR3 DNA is TGTGCCAGCAGCTTGCGGCCAGACTCGGGTGAGCAGTTCTTC.

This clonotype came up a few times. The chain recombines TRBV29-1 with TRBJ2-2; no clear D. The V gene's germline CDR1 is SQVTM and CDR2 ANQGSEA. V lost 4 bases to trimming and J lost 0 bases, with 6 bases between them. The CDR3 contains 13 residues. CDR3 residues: CSVVAPNTGELFF. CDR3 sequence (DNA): TGCAGCGTTGTTGCCCCGAACACCGGGGAGCTGTTTTTT.

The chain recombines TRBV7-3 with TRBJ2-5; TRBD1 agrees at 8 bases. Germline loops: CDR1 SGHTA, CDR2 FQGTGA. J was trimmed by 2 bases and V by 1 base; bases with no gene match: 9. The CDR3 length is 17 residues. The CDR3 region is CASSLNIPGGGQETQYF. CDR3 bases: TGTGCCAGCAGCTTAAACATCCCAGGGGGCGGACAAGAGACCCAGTACTTC. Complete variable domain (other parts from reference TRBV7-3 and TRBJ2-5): GAGVSQTPSNKVTEKGKYVELRCDPISGHTALYWYRQSLGQGPEFLIYFQGTGAADDSGLPNDRFFAVRPEGSVSTLKIQRTERGDSAVYLCASSLNIPGGGQETQYFGPGTRLLVL.

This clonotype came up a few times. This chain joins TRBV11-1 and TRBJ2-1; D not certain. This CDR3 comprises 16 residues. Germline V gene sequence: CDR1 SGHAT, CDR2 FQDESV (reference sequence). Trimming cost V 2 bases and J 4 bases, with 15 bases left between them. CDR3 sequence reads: CASSLSYSTVYNEQFF. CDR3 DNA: TGTGCCAGCAGCTTAAGTTACTCAACTGTATACAATGAGCAGTTCTTC.

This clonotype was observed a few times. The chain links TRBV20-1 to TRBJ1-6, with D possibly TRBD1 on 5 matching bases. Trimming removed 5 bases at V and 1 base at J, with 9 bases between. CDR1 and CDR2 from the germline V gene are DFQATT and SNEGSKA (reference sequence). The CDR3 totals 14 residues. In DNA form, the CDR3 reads TGCAGTGCTTGGGGCATGTCCTATAATTCACCCCTCCACTTT. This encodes CSAWGMSYNSPLHF.

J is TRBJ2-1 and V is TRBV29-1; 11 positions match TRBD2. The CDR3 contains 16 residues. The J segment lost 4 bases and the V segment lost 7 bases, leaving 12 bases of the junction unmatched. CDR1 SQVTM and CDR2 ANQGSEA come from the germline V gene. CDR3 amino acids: CSAGGGTSGIYNEQFF. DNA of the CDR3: TGCAGCGCCGGGGGGGGGACTAGCGGTATTTACAATGAGCAGTTCTTC.

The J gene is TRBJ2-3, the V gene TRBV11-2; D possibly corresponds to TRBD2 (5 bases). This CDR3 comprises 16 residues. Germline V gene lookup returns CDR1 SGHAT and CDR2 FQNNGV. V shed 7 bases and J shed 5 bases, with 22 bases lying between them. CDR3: CASTAIGLLRVDTQYF. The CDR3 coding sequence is TGTGCCAGCACCGCCATAGGACTTCTTCGAGTAGATACGCAGTATTTT.

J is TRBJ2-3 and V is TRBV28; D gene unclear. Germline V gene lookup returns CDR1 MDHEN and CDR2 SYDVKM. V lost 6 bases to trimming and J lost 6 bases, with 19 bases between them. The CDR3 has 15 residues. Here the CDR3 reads CASSQTGRPWDTQYF. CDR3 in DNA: TGTGCCAGCAGCCAAACGGGCAGGCCGTGGGATACGCAGTATTTT.

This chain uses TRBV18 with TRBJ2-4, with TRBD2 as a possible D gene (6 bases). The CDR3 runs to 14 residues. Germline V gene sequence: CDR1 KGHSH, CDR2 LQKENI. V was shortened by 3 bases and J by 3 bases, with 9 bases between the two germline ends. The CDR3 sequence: CASSPPGGKNIQYF. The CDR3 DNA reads TGTGCCAGCTCACCTCCCGGGGGCAAAAACATTCAGTACTTC.

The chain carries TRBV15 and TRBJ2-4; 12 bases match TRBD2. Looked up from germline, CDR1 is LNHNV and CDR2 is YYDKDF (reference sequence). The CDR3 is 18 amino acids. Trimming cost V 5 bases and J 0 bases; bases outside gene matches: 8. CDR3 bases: TGTGCCACCAGCTCTCTAGCGGGAGGGAGGTTAGCCAAAAACATTCAGTACTTC. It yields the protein CATSSLAGGRLAKNIQYF.

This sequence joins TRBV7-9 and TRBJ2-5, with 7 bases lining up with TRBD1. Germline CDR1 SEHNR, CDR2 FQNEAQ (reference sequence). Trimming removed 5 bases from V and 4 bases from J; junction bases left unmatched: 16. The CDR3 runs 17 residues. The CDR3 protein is CASSPFPTGMVGETQYF. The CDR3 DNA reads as TGTGCCAGCAGCCCTTTCCCGACAGGGATGGTGGGAGAGACCCAGTACTTC.

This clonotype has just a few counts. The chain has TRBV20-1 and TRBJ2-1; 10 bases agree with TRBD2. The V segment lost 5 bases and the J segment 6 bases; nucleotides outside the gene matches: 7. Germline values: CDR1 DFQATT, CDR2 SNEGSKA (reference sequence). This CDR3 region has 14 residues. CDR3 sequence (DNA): TGCAGTGCTCCCTCTTGGACTAGCGGCAATGAGCAGTTCTTC. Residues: CSAPSWTSGNEQFF.

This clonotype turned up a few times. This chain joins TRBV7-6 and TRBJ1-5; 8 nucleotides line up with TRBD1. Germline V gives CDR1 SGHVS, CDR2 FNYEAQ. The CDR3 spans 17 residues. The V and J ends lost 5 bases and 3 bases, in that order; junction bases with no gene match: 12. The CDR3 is CASSPLGTGQNNQPQHF. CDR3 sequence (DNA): TGTGCCAGCAGCCCTCTTGGGACAGGTCAAAACAATCAGCCCCAGCATTTT.

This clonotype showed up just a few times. CDR3 sequence (DNA): TGTGCCGGATCTTATGTCACAGACACCGGGGAGCTGTTTTTT. Protein product: CAGSYVTDTGELFF. This chain links TRBV6-2 or TRBV6-3 with TRBJ2-2; D unresolved. The ends were cut back, 11 bases at V and 3 bases at J, with 16 bases in the middle. This CDR3 comprises 14 residues. Germline assignment: CDR1 MNHEY and CDR2 SVGEGT.

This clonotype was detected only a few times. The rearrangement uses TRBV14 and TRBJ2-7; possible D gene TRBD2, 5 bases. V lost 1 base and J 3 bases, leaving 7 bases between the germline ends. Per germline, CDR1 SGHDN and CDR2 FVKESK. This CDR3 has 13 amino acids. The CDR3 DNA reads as TGTGCCAGCAGCCAAGGCGCGGGCTACGAGCAGTACTTC. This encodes CASSQGAGYEQYF.

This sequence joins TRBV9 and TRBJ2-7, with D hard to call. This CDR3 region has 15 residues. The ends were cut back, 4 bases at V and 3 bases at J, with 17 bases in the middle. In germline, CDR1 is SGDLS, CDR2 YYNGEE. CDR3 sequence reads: CASSPRGSLIYEQYF. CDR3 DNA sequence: TGTGCCAGCAGCCCCCGAGGAAGCCTCATCTACGAGCAGTACTTC.

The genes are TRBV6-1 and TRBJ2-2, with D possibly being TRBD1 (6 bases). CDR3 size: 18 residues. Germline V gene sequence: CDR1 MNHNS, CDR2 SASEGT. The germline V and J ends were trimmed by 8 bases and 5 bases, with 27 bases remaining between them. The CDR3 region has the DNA TGTGCCAGCTTACCCTCAGGAGCAGGGGCGGAAATGACCGGGGAGCTGTTTTTT. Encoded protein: CASLPSGAGAEMTGELFF.

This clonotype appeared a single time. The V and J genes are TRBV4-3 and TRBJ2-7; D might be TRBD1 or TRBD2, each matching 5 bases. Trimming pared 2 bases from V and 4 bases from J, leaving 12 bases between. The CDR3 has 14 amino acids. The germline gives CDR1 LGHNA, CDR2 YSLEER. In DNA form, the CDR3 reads TGCGCCAGCAGCCAAAACCGGGGCCTTTACGAGCAGTACTTC. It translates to CASSQNRGLYEQYF.

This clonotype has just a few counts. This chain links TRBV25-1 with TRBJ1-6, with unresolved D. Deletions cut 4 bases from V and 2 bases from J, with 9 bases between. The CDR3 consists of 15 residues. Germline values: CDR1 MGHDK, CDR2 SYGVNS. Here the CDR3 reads CASSARIPYNSPLHF. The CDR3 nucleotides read TGTGCCAGCAGTGCCAGGATCCCCTATAATTCACCCCTCCACTTT.